The 19 T cell receptor beta chains given below trace back to one sample, sequenced in a study of blood T cell repertoires in COVID-19. The protocol was immunoSEQ multiplex PCR, while the TCRdb copy is restricted to in-frame clones and leaves out a portion. The data hold some 44,000 clones, with 70% to 90% observed a single time. The sequenced material came from peripheral blood. These receptors originate from a human donor in a cohort sampled during active COVID-19.

The chain combines TRBV30 with TRBJ2-1, with D possibly being TRBD2 (5 bases). Looked up from germline, CDR1 is GTSNPN and CDR2 is SVGIG (reference sequence). The CDR3 extends over 13 amino acids. The V gene lost 2 bases and the J gene lost 12 bases, with 17 bases spanning the gap. CDR3: CAWSFNNRGAQFF. In nucleotides, the CDR3 is TGTGCCTGGAGTTTTAATAATCGGGGAGCGCAGTTCTTC.

This clone turned up a few times. The chain couples TRBV2 to TRBJ1-5; D gene uncertain. With 5 bases removed from V and 1 base from J, the gap between germline ends came to 6 bases. Looked up from germline, CDR1 is SNHLY and CDR2 is FYNNEI. The length of the CDR3 is 13 residues. CDR3 sequence reads: CASSSESNQPQHF. CDR3 in DNA: TGTGCCAGCAGTTCGGAGAGCAATCAGCCCCAGCATTTT.

V and J are TRBV10-3 and TRBJ2-1; TRBD2 matches 11 bases. The CDR3 covers 14 residues. The germline V gene has CDR1 ENHRY and CDR2 SYGVKD. The V and J ends lost 6 bases and 5 bases, in that order; junction bases with no gene match: 3. DNA of the CDR3: TGTGCCATCAGAAAGACTAGCGGGGACAATGAGCAGTTCTTC. Residues: CAIRKTSGDNEQFF.

The rearrangement links TRBV2 to TRBJ1-6; D perhaps matches TRBD1 (6 bases). This CDR3 is 16 amino acids long. CDR1 is SNHLY, CDR2 FYNNEI, per germline. V lost 4 bases and J lost 7, with 17 bases in between. Here the CDR3 DNA reads TGTGCCAGCAGTGGTTGGGATCCAGGGGACAATTCACCCCTCCACTTT. This gives the protein CASSGWDPGDNSPLHF. The whole variable domain, remainder taken from reference TRBV2 and TRBJ1-6, is EPEVTQTPSHQVTQMGQEVILRCVPISNHLYFYWYRQILGQKVEFLVSFYNNEISEKSEIFDDQFSVERPDGSNFTLKIRSTKLEDSAMYFCASSGWDPGDNSPLHFGNGTRLTVT.

The rearrangement uses TRBV19 and TRBJ2-7, with D perhaps matching TRBD1 (6 bases). The V gene lost 6 bases and the J gene lost 2 bases, with 11 bases spanning the gap. CDR3 length: 13 residues. Germline CDR1 LNHDA, CDR2 SQIVND (reference sequence). CDR3 loop: CASRQGFPYEQYF. In DNA form, the CDR3 reads TGTGCCAGTAGACAGGGTTTCCCCTACGAGCAGTACTTC. The variable domain in full, with the rest retrieved from reference TRBV19 and TRBJ2-7, is DGGITQSPKYLFRKEGQNVTLSCEQNLNHDAMYWYRQDPGQGLRLIYYSQIVNDFQKGDIAEGYSVSREKKESFPLTVTSAQKNPTAFYLCASRQGFPYEQYFGPGTRLTVT.

The V call is TRBV5-1, the J call TRBJ1-1, with 7 bases aligning to TRBD1. The CDR3 is 14 residues long. Germline V gene data show CDR1 as SGHRS and CDR2 as YFSETQ. The trim removed 4 bases at V and 3 bases at J, leaving 6 bases unmatched. The CDR3 reads CASSQGQIYTEAFF. The CDR3 coding sequence is TGCGCCAGCAGCCAGGGACAGATTTACACTGAAGCTTTCTTT.

The rearrangement uses TRBV27 and TRBJ2-2; 9 bases align to TRBD1. This CDR3 comprises 16 residues. The V gene end was trimmed by 0 bases and the J gene end by 4 bases; junction bases not matched to a gene: 3. CDR1 is MNHEY, CDR2 SMNVEV, per germline (reference sequence). CDR3 amino acids: CASSLSRDRATGELFF. CDR3 coding DNA: TGTGCCAGCAGTTTATCCAGGGACAGGGCCACCGGGGAGCTGTTTTTT.

The V gene is TRBV11-2, the J gene TRBJ1-1; D might be TRBD1 (6 bases). Germline V gene data show CDR1 as SGHAT and CDR2 as FQNNGV. The CDR3 is made up of 16 amino acids. Deletions cut 6 bases from V and 5 bases from J, with 22 bases between. The CDR3 is CASRSPAGGAGTEAFF. DNA of the CDR3: TGTGCCAGCAGGTCTCCCGCGGGGGGGGCTGGTACTGAAGCTTTCTTT.

The V gene is TRBV7-9, the J gene TRBJ2-7, with unresolved D. Germline V gene sequence: CDR1 SEHNR, CDR2 FQNEAQ (reference sequence). Deletions cut 1 base from V and 0 bases from J, with 7 bases between. This CDR3 comprises 14 residues. CDR3 coding DNA: TGTGCCAGCAGCTTAGGCGCTAGCTCCTACGAGCAGTACTTC. Residues: CASSLGASSYEQYF.

This chain joins TRBV2 and TRBJ2-2; 10 nucleotides agree with TRBD2. Losses at the gene ends were 6 bases for V and 8 bases for J; bases not matched to a gene: 9. Looked up from germline, CDR1 is SNHLY and CDR2 is FYNNEI. The CDR3 has 15 residues. The CDR3 region has the DNA TGTGCCAGCAGCCCGGGACTAGCGACGCTTGGGGAGCTGTTTTTT. Translated: CASSPGLATLGELFF.

The chain couples TRBV2 to TRBJ1-2, with D unresolved. Germline lookup yields CDR1 SNHLY and CDR2 FYNNEI. Between the trimmed V and J ends, which lost 4 bases and 2 bases, there was a span of 5 bases. This CDR3 is built from 12 residues. CDR3 in DNA: TGTGCCAGCAGTGCAACAAACTATGGCTACACCTTC. Residues: CASSATNYGYTF.

The chain couples TRBV5-1 to TRBJ2-5; possibly TRBD2 for D (6 bases). The CDR3 length is 14 residues. V was clipped by 4 bases and J by 5 bases, with 15 bases between them. Germline V gene data show CDR1 as SGHRS and CDR2 as YFSETQ. CDR3 nucleotides: TGCGCCAGCAGCGCAGGGACTGCCACTGAGACCCAGTACTTC. Translated, it gives CASSAGTATETQYF. The whole variable domain, filled in from reference TRBV5-1 and TRBJ2-5, reads KAGVTQTPRYLIKTRGQQVTLSCSPISGHRSVSWYQQTPGQGLQFLFEYFSETQRNKGNFPGRFSGRQFSNSRSEMNVSTLELGDSALYLCASSAGTATETQYFGPGTRLLVL.

This chain connects TRBV10-3 to TRBJ2-7; 10 bases agree with TRBD1. This CDR3 has 13 amino acids. J was trimmed by 6 bases and V by 10 bases; bases with no gene match: 9. Germline-derived CDR1 and CDR2 are ENHRY and SYGVKD. CDR3 protein: CASRGTGAGEQYF. The DNA for the CDR3 is TGTGCCAGCCGGGGGACAGGGGCGGGCGAGCAGTACTTC.

V is TRBV19 and J is TRBJ1-2; D gene ambiguous. The germline V and J ends were trimmed by 5 bases and 8 bases, with 15 bases remaining between them. The CDR3 loop spans 13 amino acids. The germline V gene encodes CDR1 LNHDA and CDR2 SQIVND (reference sequence). Here the CDR3 DNA reads TGTGCCAGTAGTCCCGATTGGAGTTCCGGCTACACCTTC. This sequence encodes CASSPDWSSGYTF.

The V call is TRBV7-9, the J call TRBJ2-1; 12 bases are shared with TRBD1. Germline CDR1 SEHNR, CDR2 FQNEAQ (reference sequence). The CDR3 extends over 19 amino acids. V lost 5 bases and J lost 0; bases outside the gene matches: 11. Here the CDR3 reads CASSPSGTGGPSSYNEQFF. CDR3 coding DNA: TGTGCCAGCAGCCCAAGCGGGACAGGGGGCCCTAGCTCCTACAATGAGCAGTTCTTC.

V gene TRBV9 combines with J gene TRBJ1-2; D is possibly TRBD1 (5 bases). CDR1 and CDR2 (germline): SGDLS, YYNGEE. V was clipped by 4 bases and J by 3 bases, with 25 bases between them. CDR3 length: 18 residues. CDR3 nucleotide sequence: TGTGCCAGCAGCCCTCGTGCTTTGGGGACTTTGGCTTACTATGGCTACACCTTC. As protein: CASSPRALGTLAYYGYTF.

The genes are TRBV12-3 or TRBV12-4 and TRBJ2-4; TRBD2 is a possible D gene (6 bases). Trimming stripped 3 bases from V and 10 bases from J, with 13 bases between. CDR3 length: 13 amino acids. CDR3 sequence reads: CASSFDGGGIQYF. As DNA, the CDR3 is TGTGCCAGCAGTTTTGACGGGGGTGGGATTCAGTACTTC.

V usage is TRBV11-2 and J usage is TRBJ1-1; possibly TRBD1 for D (6 bases). Germline V gene sequence: CDR1 SGHAT, CDR2 FQNNGV. V was pared by 0 bases and J by 7 bases, with 9 bases between. The CDR3 is 13 residues long. The DNA for the CDR3 is TGTGCCAGCAGCTTAGAACAGGGCCTTGAAGCTTTCTTT. Translated, it gives CASSLEQGLEAFF.

V gene TRBV21-1 combines with J gene TRBJ2-1; the table's D gene call, TRBD2, was not cross checked with the DNA. TRBV21-1 is a pseudogene. The CDR3 totals 16 residues. This CDR3 is CASSKVVSGAYNEQFF. Written as DNA, the CDR3 is TGTGCCAGCAGCAAAGTGGTTAGCGGGGCCTACAATGAGCAGTTCTTC.